The sample holds many counts of the clone carrying this T cell receptor beta chain. Its antigen is as yet unknown. Graves' hyperthyroidism without ophthalmopathy progression within 18 months was termed stable. Between the trimmed V and J ends, which lost 2 bases and 2 bases, there was a span of 8 bases. This CDR3 is built from 14 residues. Germline loops: CDR1 SEHNR, CDR2 FQNEAQ (reference sequence). The data originate from a study of T cells in Graves' hyperthyroidism and ophthalmopathy. As for the study in general: Peripheral blood was drawn at first diagnosis, prior to all treatment.

TCR beta CDR3 regions were amplified from RNA transcripts. HTBI primers were employed in a first-round RT-PCR of the TCR CDR3. Using its own MiXCR run on the multiplex PCR reads, TCRdb lists one record per CDR3 protein. The repertoire consists of about 420,000 distinct CDR3 sequences, with 15% to 19% occurring once and the leading ten covering almost 8%. The study's findings and limits: Most thyroid-expanded clonotypes above 0.001 were also found in blood.

V usage is TRBV7-9 and J usage is TRBJ2-3; D unclear. This TCR came from a woman between 18 and 29 years old with Graves' hyperthyroidism. Sequenced: blood. In DNA form, the CDR3 reads TGTGCCAGCAGCTTAAATAGGGCCACAGATACGCAGTATTTT. Its translation is CASSLNRATDTQYF.